These T cell receptor beta chains were read from a single sample in a study of blood T cell repertoires in COVID-19. Measured with immunoSEQ multiplex PCR; TCRdb has only the in-frame clones, and not every one. In the table there are over 85,000 clones, approximately 80% of which are singletons. The sample consisted of peripheral blood. Receptors were obtained from a woman in her sixties or seventies with acute or convalescent COVID-19. CDR3s include the opening cysteine and the closing phenylalanine or tryptophan. D genes are given only for firm matches. The size of a clone is reported for some rows only, either as once, few or many, or as a class for expanded clones.

-	TRBV30	TRBJ1-2	TRBD1	13	CAWTTGINYGYTF	TGTGCCTGGACGACAGGGATTAACTATGGCTACACCTTC
-	TRBV24-1	TRBJ2-5	-	14	CATSENSYQETQYF	TGTGCCACCAGTGAGAACTCGTACCAAGAGACCCAGTACTTC
-	TRBV18	TRBJ1-1	-	16	CASSPGVDGGGSEAFF	TGTGCCAGCTCACCAGGTGTTGATGGGGGGGGTTCTGAAGCTTTCTTT
-	TRBV4-1	TRBJ1-5	-	14	CASSQDTDNQPQHF	TGCGCCAGCAGCCAAGATACAGACAATCAGCCCCAGCATTTT
-	TRBV9	TRBJ1-5	-	16	CAVTLAVNYSNQPQHF	TGTGCCGTAACTCTGGCGGTGAATTATAGCAATCAGCCCCAGCATTTT
-	TRBV5-4	TRBJ2-7	TRBD2	15	CASRDERGGDYEQYF	TGTGCCAGCAGGGATGAGCGGGGGGGGGACTACGAGCAGTACTTC
-	TRBV2	TRBJ1-3	TRBD1	15	CASRTGVFSGNTIYF	TGTGCCAGCCGGACAGGCGTGTTCTCTGGAAACACCATATATTTT
once	TRBV11-3	TRBJ2-7	-	12	CASSSTGREQYF	TGTGCCAGCAGCTCCACAGGGCGGGAGCAGTACTTC
-	TRBV7-2	TRBJ2-1	-	12	CASSSSRNEQFF	TGTGCCAGCAGCTCCTCCAGAAATGAGCAGTTCTTC
-	TRBV20-1	TRBJ1-6	TRBD1	15	CSASITGTDNSPLHF	TGCAGTGCTAGTATCACTGGGACAGATAATTCACCCCTCCACTTT
-	TRBV5-4	TRBJ2-7	TRBD1	13	CASSLGQGHEQYF	TGTGCCAGCAGCTTGGGACAGGGCCACGAGCAGTACTTC
-	TRBV18	TRBJ2-2	-	15	CASSLTGTNTGELFF	TGTGCCAGCTCACTGACCGGGACGAACACCGGGGAGCTGTTTTTT
-	TRBV27	TRBJ2-1	TRBD1	15	CASSDRDRLNNEQFF	TGTGCCAGCAGTGACCGGGACAGGCTAAACAATGAGCAGTTCTTC
-	TRBV7-2	TRBJ2-3	TRBD1	16	CASSQTWDRVSDTQYF	TGTGCCAGCAGCCAAACCTGGGACAGGGTGTCAGATACGCAGTATTTT
-	TRBV27	TRBJ1-1	-	14	CASSVREANTEAFF	TGTGCCAGCAGTGTCAGGGAGGCTAACACTGAAGCTTTCTTT
-	TRBV5-6	TRBJ1-1	-	14	CASSFGVRGTEAFF	TGTGCCAGCAGCTTTGGGGTCAGGGGCACTGAAGCTTTCTTT
-	TRBV7-6	TRBJ2-3	TRBD2	15	CASSPRTSGGDTQYF	TGTGCCAGCAGCCCCCGGACTAGCGGGGGCGATACGCAGTATTTT
-	TRBV28	TRBJ1-2	-	14	CASSLIVGGGGYTF	TGTGCCAGCAGTTTAATCGTCGGGGGAGGCGGCTACACCTTC
-	TRBV2	TRBJ1-2	TRBD1	15	CASRARGPRPYGYTF	TGTGCCAGCAGGGCCAGGGGGCCACGACCATATGGCTACACCTTC
-	TRBV11-3	TRBJ2-2	-	15	CASRAGTPNTGELFF	TGTGCCAGCAGAGCCGGGACTCCTAACACCGGGGAGCTGTTTTTT
-	TRBV18	TRBJ2-5	-	15	CASSPYGSLSETQYF	TGTGCCAGCTCACCATACGGGTCGCTTTCGGAGACCCAGTACTTC
-	TRBV2	TRBJ1-6	-	15	CASRSQSSYNSPLHF	TGTGCCAGCAGATCACAGAGCTCCTATAATTCACCCCTCCACTTT
-	TRBV7-2	TRBJ2-7	TRBD2	18	CASSLRSLAGGPPYEQYF	TGTGCCAGCAGCTTACGGTCTCTAGCGGGGGGCCCACCCTACGAGCAGTACTTC
few	TRBV27	TRBJ2-3	-	16	CASSLAHGGNTDTQYF	TGTGCCAGCAGTTTAGCACACGGGGGAAACACAGATACGCAGTATTTT
-	TRBV11-1	TRBJ2-3	TRBD1	15	CASSPDRGGTDTQYF	TGTGCCAGCAGCCCTGACAGGGGGGGGACAGATACGCAGTATTTT
-	TRBV5-6	TRBJ2-4	-	13	CASSLGGRDIQYF	TGTGCCAGCAGCTTGGGAGGGAGAGACATTCAGTACTTC
-	TRBV24-1	TRBJ2-7	TRBD1	16	CATSDSWDRGRNEQYF	TGTGCCACCAGTGATTCCTGGGACAGGGGGAGGAACGAGCAGTACTTC
-	TRBV5-1	TRBJ1-2	TRBD1	14	CASSSSGGGIGYTF	TGCGCCAGCAGCTCTTCAGGGGGAGGCATTGGCTACACCTTC
-	TRBV5-4	TRBJ1-4	TRBD1	16	CASSLGGTGVNEKLFF	TGTGCCAGCAGCCTGGGGGGGACAGGGGTTAATGAAAAACTGTTTTTT
-	TRBV5-1	TRBJ1-1	-	13	CASSNGHAVGAFF	TGCGCCAGCAGCAACGGACATGCTGTTGGTGCTTTCTTT
-	TRBV9	TRBJ1-3	-	15	CASSVQGRSGNTIYF	TGTGCCAGCAGCGTACAGGGCAGGTCTGGAAACACCATATATTTT
-	TRBV6-5	TRBJ1-5	-	15	CATAETVYSNQPQHF	TGTGCCACCGCGGAGACAGTTTATAGCAATCAGCCCCAGCATTTT
-	TRBV6-5	TRBJ1-1	TRBD1	16	CASSSPDRPGNTEAFF	TGTGCCAGCAGTTCCCCGGACAGGCCGGGGAACACTGAAGCTTTCTTT
-	TRBV7-3	TRBJ1-2	-	13	CASSLTLTAYGQF	TGTGCCAGCAGCTTAACGTTAACAGCCTATGGACAGTTC
-	TRBV24-1	TRBJ2-3	-	13	CATSLSYPDTQYF	TGTGCCACCAGTCTCTCGTATCCAGATACGCAGTATTTT
-	TRBV3-1/TRBV3-2	TRBJ1-1	TRBD1	14	CASSQGQGDTEAFF	TGTGCCAGCAGCCAAGGGCAGGGGGACACTGAAGCTTTCTTT
-	TRBV7-9	TRBJ2-3	TRBD2	16	CASSLVSGGGTDTQYF	TGTGCCAGCAGCTTAGTTAGCGGGGGAGGAACAGATACGCAGTATTTT
-	TRBV9	TRBJ2-7	TRBD1	14	CASTKGQGTGEQYF	TGTGCCAGCACAAAGGGACAGGGGACTGGCGAGCAGTACTTC
-	TRBV9	TRBJ1-5	-	15	CASSVDWGENQPQHF	TGTGCCAGCAGCGTAGATTGGGGGGAGAATCAGCCCCAGCATTTT
-	TRBV11-2	TRBJ1-1	-	13	CASSLDRATEAFF	TGTGCCAGCAGCTTAGACAGGGCGACGGAAGCTTTCTTT